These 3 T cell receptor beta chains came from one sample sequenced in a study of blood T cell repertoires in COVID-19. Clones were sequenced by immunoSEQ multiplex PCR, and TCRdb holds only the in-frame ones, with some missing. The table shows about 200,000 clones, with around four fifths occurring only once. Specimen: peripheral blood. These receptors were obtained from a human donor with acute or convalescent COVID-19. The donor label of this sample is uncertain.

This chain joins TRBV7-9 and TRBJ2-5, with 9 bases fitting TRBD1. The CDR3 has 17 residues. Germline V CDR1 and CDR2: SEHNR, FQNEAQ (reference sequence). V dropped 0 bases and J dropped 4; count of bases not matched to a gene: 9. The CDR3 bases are TGTGCCAGCAGCTTAGCGTACGTAACAGGGGGCGGAGAGACCCAGTACTTC. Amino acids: CASSLAYVTGGGETQYF.

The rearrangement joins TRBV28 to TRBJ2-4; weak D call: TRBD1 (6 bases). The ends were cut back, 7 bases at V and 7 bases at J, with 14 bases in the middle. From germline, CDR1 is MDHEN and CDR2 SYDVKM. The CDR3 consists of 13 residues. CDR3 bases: TGTGCCAGCATTGGTGAGGGGGTGAACATTCAGTACTTC. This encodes CASIGEGVNIQYF.

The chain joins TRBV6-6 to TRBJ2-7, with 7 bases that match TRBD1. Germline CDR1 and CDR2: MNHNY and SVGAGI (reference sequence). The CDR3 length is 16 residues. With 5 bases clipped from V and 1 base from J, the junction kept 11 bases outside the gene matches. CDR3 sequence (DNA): TGTGCCAGCAGTCGCCCCGGGACAGCCGAATCCTACGAGCAGTACTTC. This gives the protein CASSRPGTAESYEQYF.